The 31 T cell receptor beta chains reported below all come from one sample, sequenced in a study of blood T cell repertoires in COVID-19. The protocol was immunoSEQ multiplex PCR, while the TCRdb copy is restricted to in-frame clones and leaves out a portion. The sample shows around 250,000 clones, more than 70% of them seen only once. The sequenced sample was peripheral blood. The receptors were sampled from a man older than 75 with acute or convalescent COVID-19.

This rearrangement joins TRBV28 to TRBJ1-5; 9 bases line up with TRBD1. The CDR3 spans 17 residues. V lost 7 bases, J lost 7 bases, and 17 bases stayed unmatched. CDR1 MDHEN and CDR2 SYDVKM come from the germline V gene. CDR3 in DNA: TGTGCCAGCAATCCAATCGGGACAGGGTTAAGAGTCCAGCCCCAGCATTTT. Amino acid sequence: CASNPIGTGLRVQPQHF.

This clone was seen only once. The chain carries TRBV5-1 and TRBJ1-4; D uncertain. The CDR3 is made up of 15 amino acids. V dropped 4 bases and J dropped 8 bases, with 18 bases sitting between them. Germline V gene lookup returns CDR1 SGHRS and CDR2 YFSETQ. The CDR3 DNA reads as TGCGCCAGCAGCCCCGCGACGGGAAGACGGGAAAAACTGTTTTTT. Its protein product is CASSPATGRREKLFF.

The chain joins TRBV25-1 to TRBJ2-3; a possible D gene is TRBD2 (5 bases). The CDR3 has 15 residues. Between the trimmed V and J ends, which lost 4 bases and 0 bases, there was a span of 11 bases. Germline values: CDR1 MGHDK, CDR2 SYGVNS. The CDR3 reads CASSVRTGSTDTQYF. The CDR3 DNA is TGTGCCAGCAGTGTTCGGACGGGGAGCACAGATACGCAGTATTTT.

The V and J genes are TRBV19 and TRBJ2-7; 7 positions agree with TRBD1. The CDR3 runs to 14 residues. Germline lookup yields CDR1 LNHDA and CDR2 SQIVND (reference sequence). The ends lost 4 bases at V and 1 base at J; junction bases unmatched: 4. The CDR3 reads CASSTQGVSYEQYF. The CDR3 nucleotides read TGTGCCAGTAGTACTCAGGGGGTTTCCTACGAGCAGTACTTC. The complete variable domain, with remaining parts taken from reference TRBV19 and TRBJ2-7, reads DGGITQSPKYLFRKEGQNVTLSCEQNLNHDAMYWYRQDPGQGLRLIYYSQIVNDFQKGDIAEGYSVSREKKESFPLTVTSAQKNPTAFYLCASSTQGVSYEQYFGPGTRLTVT.

The V and J genes are TRBV19 and TRBJ2-4, with a possible D match to TRBD2 (5 bases). This CDR3 comprises 16 residues. Germline V gene data show CDR1 as LNHDA and CDR2 as SQIVND (reference sequence). V gave up 5 bases and J gave up 0 bases, with 14 bases separating them. The CDR3 sequence: CASSGEEGVAKNIQYF. CDR3 coding DNA: TGTGCCAGTAGTGGGGAAGAGGGAGTAGCCAAAAACATTCAGTACTTC.

The sample holds a few counts of this clone. The J gene is TRBJ2-7, the V gene TRBV5-4; 9 nucleotides line up with TRBD2. The CDR3 is 15 residues long. The germline V gene has CDR1 SGHNT and CDR2 YYREEE (reference sequence). With 4 bases clipped from V and 3 bases from J, the junction kept 8 bases outside the gene matches. This chain's CDR3 is CASSPLAGLNYEQYF. CDR3 DNA: TGTGCCAGCAGCCCCCTAGCGGGGTTGAACTACGAGCAGTACTTC.

The sample holds a few counts of this clone. The chain has TRBV5-4 and TRBJ1-1, with D maybe TRBD1 (5 bases). The CDR3 runs 14 residues. With 4 bases removed from V and 1 base from J, the gap between germline ends came to 11 bases. The V gene's germline CDR1 is SGHNT and CDR2 YYREEE (reference sequence). CDR3 nucleotides: TGTGCCAGCAGCCGGACACCTACGAACACTGAAGCTTTCTTT. Residues: CASSRTPTNTEAFF.

The rearrangement links TRBV3-1 (or the pseudogene TRBV3-2) to TRBJ1-1; D might be TRBD1 (5 bases). CDR3 length: 11 amino acids. V dropped 3 bases and J dropped 8 bases, with 7 bases sitting between them. Germline CDR1 LGHDT, CDR2 YNNKEL (reference sequence). As DNA, the CDR3 is TGTGCCAGCAGCCAGAGACAGGAAGCTTTCTTT. Translating it yields CASSQRQEAFF.

This sequence joins TRBV5-6 and TRBJ1-2; 7 bases fit TRBD1. The junction had 7 bases not matched to a gene; V was cut back by 4 bases and J by 4 bases. The CDR3 is 14 amino acids. Germline CDR1 is SGHDT and CDR2 is YYEEEE. Written as DNA, the CDR3 is TGTGCCAGCAGCACTGACAGGGTCGGCTATGGCTACACCTTC. Protein product: CASSTDRVGYGYTF. Full variable domain (rest looked up from reference TRBV5-6 and TRBJ1-2): DAGVTQSPTHLIKTRGQQVTLRCSPKSGHDTVSWYQQALGQGPQFIFQYYEEEERQRGNFPDRFSGHQFPNYSSELNVNALLLGDSALYLCASSTDRVGYGYTFGSGTRLTVV.

This chain links TRBV18 with TRBJ1-4, with D unclear. CDR1 is KGHSH and CDR2 is LQKENI in the germline V gene. Trimming left V 2 bases short and J 5 bases short, with 12 bases between. CDR3 length equals 15 residues. The CDR3 sequence is CASSPRRVENEKLFF. DNA for the CDR3: TGTGCCAGCTCACCAAGGAGGGTAGAGAATGAAAAACTGTTTTTT.

The V call is TRBV28, the J call TRBJ1-1, with D possibly matching TRBD1 (6 bases). CDR1 and CDR2 from the germline V gene are MDHEN and SYDVKM. With 6 bases removed from V and 4 bases from J, the gap between germline ends came to 9 bases. This CDR3 has 12 amino acids. The CDR3 region has the DNA TGTGCCAGCAGGAACAGGGTCACTGAAGCTTTCTTT. This codes for CASRNRVTEAFF.

V is TRBV3-1 (or the pseudogene TRBV3-2) and J is TRBJ1-1, with 7 bases that match TRBD1. J gave up 5 bases and V 6 bases, and 6 bases lay outside the gene matches. There are 13 residues in the CDR3. Germline CDR1 reads LGHDT; CDR2 reads YNNKEL (reference sequence). CDR3 sequence: CASSVGGGTEAFF. The CDR3 region has the DNA TGTGCCAGCAGTGTAGGGGGCGGAACTGAAGCTTTCTTT.

The chain has TRBV2 and TRBJ1-6; tentatively, D is TRBD1 (6 bases). With 4 bases removed from V and 3 bases from J, the gap between germline ends came to 7 bases. CDR3 size: 14 residues. Germline assignment: CDR1 SNHLY and CDR2 FYNNEI. CDR3 nucleotides: TGTGCCAGCAGTGGACAGGTCTATAATTCACCCCTCCACTTT. This translates into CASSGQVYNSPLHF.

This clone was seen once. This chain connects TRBV5-6 to TRBJ1-6; D is ambiguous. Germline V gene sequence: CDR1 SGHDT, CDR2 YYEEEE. Trimming took 4 bases from V and 10 from J, leaving 9 bases between them. CDR3 length: 12 amino acids. Written as DNA, the CDR3 is TGTGCCAGCAGCCCTGGGCCCTCACCCCTCCACTTT. Protein: CASSPGPSPLHF.

The chain uses TRBV25-1 and TRBJ1-6; 9 positions match TRBD1. Germline V gene data show CDR1 as MGHDK and CDR2 as SYGVNS. Trimming took 0 bases from V and 6 from J; bases not matched to a gene: 6. This CDR3 spans 17 amino acids. The CDR3 sequence: CASSEYRGGQGNSPLHF. The DNA of the CDR3 is TGTGCCAGCAGTGAATATAGGGGGGGACAGGGTAATTCACCCCTCCACTTT.

This rearrangement joins TRBV28 to TRBJ2-3, with TRBD2 matching over 9 bases. The CDR3 runs to 15 residues. CDR1 MDHEN and CDR2 SYDVKM come from the germline V gene. J was trimmed by 0 bases and V by 4 bases; bases with no gene match: 2. The CDR3 bases are TGTGCCAGCAGTTCCCTAGCGGGGAGCACAGATACGCAGTATTTT. Its protein product is CASSSLAGSTDTQYF.

This chain connects TRBV28 to TRBJ2-4, with D possibly TRBD2 on 6 matching bases. This CDR3 is built from 14 residues. From germline, CDR1 is MDHEN and CDR2 SYDVKM. Deletions cut 7 bases from V and 4 bases from J, with 14 bases between. The CDR3 DNA sequence: TGTGCCAGCACCCGCGGGACCGATAAAAACATTCAGTACTTC. As protein: CASTRGTDKNIQYF.

For this clone: Possible read error: a much larger clone is one base away. The V call is TRBV7-2, the J call TRBJ1-1; 7 bases are shared with TRBD1. The V gene's germline CDR1 is SGHTA and CDR2 FQGNSA. This CDR3 contains 15 residues. The CDR3 is CANSLVGQVNTEAFF. CDR3 DNA sequence: TGTGCCAACAGCTTAGTTGGACAGGTGAACACTGAAGCTTTCTTT.

This clone has only one observation. The chain has TRBV7-8 and TRBJ2-3; D possibly matches TRBD1 or TRBD2 (7 bases each). The length of the CDR3 is 16 residues. The germline CDR1 and CDR2 sequences are SGHVS and FQNEAQ. V lost 5 bases to trimming and J lost 4 bases, with 19 bases between them. The CDR3 DNA follows: TGTGCCAGCAGCCCAGCGGGGAAGGGGGCCCCAGATACGCAGTATTTT. Translated, it gives CASSPAGKGAPDTQYF.

The chain couples TRBV7-2 to TRBJ2-1; D might be TRBD1 (6 bases). From germline, CDR1 is SGHTA and CDR2 FQGNSA. CDR3 length: 16 residues. Trimming pared 5 bases from V and 5 bases from J, leaving 19 bases between. CDR3 in amino acids: CASSPEPTGRDNEQFF. CDR3 nucleotides: TGTGCCAGCAGCCCCGAGCCCACAGGGAGAGACAATGAGCAGTTCTTC. Full variable domain (outside the CDR3, taken from reference TRBV7-2 and TRBJ2-1): GAGVSQSPSNKVTEKGKDVELRCDPISGHTALYWYRQSLGQGLEFLIYFQGNSAPDKSGLPSDRFSAERTGGSVSTLTIQRTQQEDSAVYLCASSPEPTGRDNEQFFGPGTRLTVL.

This chain uses TRBV6-1 with TRBJ2-2, with 8 bases that match TRBD1. Per the germline V gene, CDR1 is MNHNS and CDR2 is SASEGT. The CDR3 has 15 residues. Trimming took 1 base from V and 5 from J; bases not matched to a gene: 3. CDR3 in amino acids: CASSEERQGTGELFF. CDR3 nucleotides: TGTGCCAGCAGTGAAGAAAGACAGGGGACCGGGGAGCTGTTTTTT.

The J gene is TRBJ2-2, the V gene TRBV20-1, with D perhaps TRBD1 (5 bases). V was cut by 3 bases and J by 3 bases, with 11 bases left in between. The germline gives CDR1 DFQATT, CDR2 SNEGSKA (reference sequence). The CDR3 is made up of 14 amino acids. The CDR3 is CSASSSGYTGELFF. CDR3 DNA sequence: TGCAGTGCTAGTAGTTCAGGGTACACCGGGGAGCTGTTTTTT.

This clone was seen a single time. V gene TRBV24-1 combines with J gene TRBJ2-1; TRBD2 matches 10 bases. The CDR3 has 17 residues. The ends lost 1 base at V and 9 bases at J; junction bases unmatched: 11. The germline V gene encodes CDR1 KGHDR and CDR2 SFDVKD. CDR3 coding DNA: TGTGCCACCAGTGATTTTGGCTCTAGCGGGAGAGTATTTGAGCAGTTCTTC. Translated, it gives CATSDFGSSGRVFEQFF.

The chain is built from TRBV6-5 and TRBJ2-7; D call uncertain. V was pared by 4 bases and J by 7 bases, with 8 bases between. The CDR3 has 11 residues. CDR1 MNHEY and CDR2 SVGAGI come from the germline V gene. The CDR3 loop reads CASSSGWEQYF. The CDR3 nucleotides read TGTGCCAGCAGTTCCGGGTGGGAGCAGTACTTC.

The gene calls are TRBV7-8 and TRBJ2-7, with TRBD1 identical over 7 bases. Per the germline V gene, CDR1 is SGHVS and CDR2 is FQNEAQ. The CDR3 is made up of 13 amino acids. V was pared by 5 bases and J by 3 bases, with 4 bases of the junction left unmatched. CDR3 DNA sequence: TGTGCCAGCAGCAAGGGACAGCTCTACGAGCAGTACTTC. This sequence encodes CASSKGQLYEQYF. The full variable domain, rest sourced from reference TRBV7-8 and TRBJ2-7, is GAGVSQSPRYKVAKRGQDVALRCDPISGHVSLFWYQQALGQGPEFLTYFQNEAQLDKSGLPSDRFFAERPEGSVSTLKIQRTQQEDSAVYLCASSKGQLYEQYFGPGTRLTVT.

The V and J genes are TRBV28 and TRBJ2-7; TRBD2 agrees at 7 bases. The germline gives CDR1 MDHEN, CDR2 SYDVKM. V lost 4 bases to trimming and J lost 3 bases; unmatched junction nucleotides: 6. The CDR3 runs to 14 residues. The CDR3 loop is CASSSLPSGYEQYF. The CDR3 region has the DNA TGTGCCAGCAGTTCATTGCCTAGCGGCTACGAGCAGTACTTC.

This clone was observed a handful of times. V is TRBV6-5 and J is TRBJ1-1, with D unresolved. This CDR3 comprises 14 residues. In germline, CDR1 is MNHEY, CDR2 SVGAGI. The ends were cut back, 2 bases at V and 1 base at J, with 8 bases in the middle. For the CDR3, the DNA is TGTGCCAGCAGTTACGTACTTGAGAACACTGAAGCTTTCTTT. Translation gives CASSYVLENTEAFF.

The V and J genes are TRBV6-5 and TRBJ2-7; 11 bases line up with TRBD1. The CDR3 spans 14 residues. Germline V gene data show CDR1 as MNHEY and CDR2 as SVGAGI. Losses at the gene ends were 6 bases for V and 9 bases for J; bases not matched to a gene: 10. The CDR3 here is CASRLGQGAERQYF. Here the CDR3 DNA reads TGTGCCAGCAGACTAGGACAGGGGGCCGAGAGGCAGTACTTC.

This rearrangement joins TRBV9 to TRBJ1-6; possible D gene TRBD1, 6 bases. The CDR3 sequence is 14 residues long. V was cut by 2 bases and J by 7 bases, with 10 bases left in between. Germline CDR1 SGDLS, CDR2 YYNGEE. CDR3 nucleotide sequence: TGTGCCAGCAGCGTCCGGACAGACAATTCACCCCTCCACTTT. Translation gives CASSVRTDNSPLHF.

In this sample, this clone turned up a few times. The chain's CDR3 is CASSPTGVNTEAFF. The DNA of the CDR3 is TGTGCCAGCAGCCCTACAGGGGTGAACACTGAAGCTTTCTTT. This chain links TRBV7-3 with TRBJ1-1, with 7 bases lining up with TRBD1. Trimming took 5 bases from V and 0 from J; bases not matched to a gene: 3. This CDR3 has 14 amino acids. In germline, CDR1 is SGHTA, CDR2 FQGTGA. The variable domain in full, completed from reference TRBV7-3 and TRBJ1-1, reads GAGVSQTPSNKVTEKGKYVELRCDPISGHTALYWYRQSLGQGPEFLIYFQGTGAADDSGLPNDRFFAVRPEGSVSTLKIQRTERGDSAVYLCASSPTGVNTEAFFGQGTRLTVV.

This rearrangement joins TRBV4-3 to TRBJ2-7; tentative D call: TRBD2 (5 bases). The CDR3 loop spans 14 amino acids. The germline V and J ends were trimmed by 1 base and 7 bases, with 14 bases remaining between them. Germline loops: CDR1 LGHNA, CDR2 YSLEER. CDR3 nucleotide sequence: TGCGCCAGCAGCCAAGGGTCCAATACGGGGGAGCAGTACTTC. It yields the protein CASSQGSNTGEQYF.